This TCR beta chain emerged from a study of blood T cell repertoires in COVID-19. The data were produced by immunoSEQ multiplex PCR, yet TCRdb's version contains in-frame clones alone and is incomplete. The table records about 230,000 clones, approximately 90% of them present only once. The CDR3 runs 15 residues. CDR1 is LNHDA and CDR2 is SQIVND in the germline V gene (reference sequence). The V gene end was trimmed by 4 bases and the J gene end by 2 bases; junction bases not matched to a gene: 7. The rearrangement links TRBV19 to TRBJ2-7; TRBD1 matches at 8 bases. The source of this sequence is a man between 18 and 29 years old who had recovered from COVID-19. Source material: PBMCs or T cells enriched from blood (not recorded which). DNA of the CDR3: TGTGCCAGTAGTAGCCGGGACAGGTTCGCCTACGAGCAGTACTTC. Protein: CASSSRDRFAYEQYF.